The following is a TCR beta chain sequence with its context. Primers included in the PCR were 60 Vbeta and 13 Jbeta primers. Profiled with immunoSEQ multiplex PCR; TCRdb holds only in-frame clones, not every one. In the table there are around 120,000 clones, around three quarters of which are singletons. The data are from a study of cytomegalovirus exposure and HLA in healthy donors. The CDR3 extends over 13 amino acids. CDR1 is SQVTM, CDR2 ANQGSEA, per germline. The sample was PBMCs. This chain links TRBV29-1 with TRBJ2-5; TRBD1 or TRBD2 may be the D gene (5 bases each). The last part of the DNA fits TRBJ2-7 better; the J call may be wrong. The receptor was derived from a man between 18 and 35 years old in good health and CMV-seronegative. CDR3 coding DNA: TGCAGCGCGACCGGGACCGGGGACTACGAGCAGTACTTC. Encoded protein: CSATGTGDYEQYF.